One sample yielded the 2 T cell receptor beta chains listed below, sequenced in a study of cytomegalovirus exposure and HLA in healthy donors. Assay used: immunoSEQ multiplex PCR; TCRdb lists only in-frame clones, some missing. The sample has some 240,000 clones, about 86% seen once. Sequenced sample: PBMCs. The receptor set was obtained from a woman aged 25 to 39 in good health and CMV-seropositive.

Comment on this clone: Other DNA sequences within the sample encode an identical CDR3. The chain recombines TRBV6-5 with TRBJ2-7; TRBD2 agrees at 9 bases. This CDR3 region has 13 residues. Per the germline V gene, CDR1 is MNHEY and CDR2 is SVGAGI. Trimming cost V 6 bases and J 2 bases; bases outside gene matches: 2. CDR3 DNA: TGTGCCAGCAGACCTAGCGGGACCTACGAGCAGTACTTC. Amino acid sequence: CASRPSGTYEQYF.

The V and J genes are TRBV7-9 and TRBJ2-7; 9 nucleotides align to TRBD2. In germline, CDR1 is SEHNR, CDR2 FQNEAQ (reference sequence). With 5 bases clipped from V and 7 bases from J, the junction kept 15 bases outside the gene matches. This CDR3 is built from 16 residues. The CDR3 here is CASSPSLAGNPGEQYF. In DNA, the CDR3 is TGTGCCAGCAGCCCAAGCCTAGCGGGAAATCCGGGGGAGCAGTACTTC. The full variable domain, with the rest looked up from reference TRBV7-9 and TRBJ2-7, is DTGVSQNPRHKITKRGQNVTFRCDPISEHNRLYWYRQTLGQGPEFLTYFQNEAQLEKSRLLSDRFSAERPKGSFSTLEIQRTEQGDSAMYLCASSPSLAGNPGEQYFGPGTRLTVT.